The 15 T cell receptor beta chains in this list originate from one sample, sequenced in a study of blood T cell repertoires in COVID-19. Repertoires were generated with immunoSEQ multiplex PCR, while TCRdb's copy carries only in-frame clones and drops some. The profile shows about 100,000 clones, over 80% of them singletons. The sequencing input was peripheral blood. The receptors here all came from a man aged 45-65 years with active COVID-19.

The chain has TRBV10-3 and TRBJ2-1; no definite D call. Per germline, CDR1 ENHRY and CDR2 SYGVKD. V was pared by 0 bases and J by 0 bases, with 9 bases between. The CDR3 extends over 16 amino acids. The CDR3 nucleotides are TGTGCCATCAGTGAGTCGACTCCGAGCTCCTACAATGAGCAGTTCTTC. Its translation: CAISESTPSSYNEQFF.

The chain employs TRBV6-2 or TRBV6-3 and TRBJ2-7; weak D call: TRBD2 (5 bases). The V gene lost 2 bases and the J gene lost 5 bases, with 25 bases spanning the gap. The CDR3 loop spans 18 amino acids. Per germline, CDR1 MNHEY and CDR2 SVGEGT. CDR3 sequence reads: CASSYVERYLTWSNEQYF. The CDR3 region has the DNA TGTGCCAGCAGTTACGTCGAGCGGTATTTAACCTGGTCGAACGAGCAGTACTTC.

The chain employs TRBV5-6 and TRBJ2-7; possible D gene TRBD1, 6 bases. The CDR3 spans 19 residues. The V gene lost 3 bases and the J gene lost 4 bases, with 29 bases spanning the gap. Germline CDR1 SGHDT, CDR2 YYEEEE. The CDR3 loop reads CASSSQGLVDGPLTYEQYF. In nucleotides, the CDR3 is TGTGCCAGCAGCTCGCAGGGGTTGGTCGATGGGCCCCTTACGTACGAGCAGTACTTC.

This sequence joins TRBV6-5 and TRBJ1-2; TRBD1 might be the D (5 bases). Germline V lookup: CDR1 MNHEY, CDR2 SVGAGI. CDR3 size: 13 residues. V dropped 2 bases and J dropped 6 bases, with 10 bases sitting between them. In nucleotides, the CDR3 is TGTGCCAGCAGTTACGACGGGGGGGATGGCTACACCTTC. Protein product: CASSYDGGDGYTF.

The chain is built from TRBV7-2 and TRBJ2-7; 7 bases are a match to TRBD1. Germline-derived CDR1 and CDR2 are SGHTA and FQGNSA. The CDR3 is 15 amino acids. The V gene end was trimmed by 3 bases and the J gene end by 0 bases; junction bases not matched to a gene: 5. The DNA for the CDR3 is TGTGCCAGCAGCTTCTCGACAGGGTACTCCTACGAGCAGTACTTC. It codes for CASSFSTGYSYEQYF.

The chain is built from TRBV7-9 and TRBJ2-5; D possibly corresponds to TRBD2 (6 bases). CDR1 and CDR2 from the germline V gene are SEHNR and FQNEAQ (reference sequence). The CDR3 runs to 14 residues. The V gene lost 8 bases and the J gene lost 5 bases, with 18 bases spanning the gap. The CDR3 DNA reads TGTGCCAGCGGGGACTTCTCGCAGAGGGAGACCCAGTACTTC. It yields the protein CASGDFSQRETQYF.

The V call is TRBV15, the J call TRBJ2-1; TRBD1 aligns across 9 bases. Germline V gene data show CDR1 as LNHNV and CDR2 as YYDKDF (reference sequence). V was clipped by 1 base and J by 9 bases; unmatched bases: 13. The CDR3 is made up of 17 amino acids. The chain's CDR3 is CATSRGFSGQGAGEQFF. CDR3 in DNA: TGTGCCACCAGCAGAGGGTTCTCGGGACAGGGTGCTGGTGAGCAGTTCTTC. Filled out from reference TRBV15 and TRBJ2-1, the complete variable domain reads DAMVIQNPRYQVTQFGKPVTLSCSQTLNHNVMYWYQQKSSQAPKLLFHYYDKDFNNEADTPDNFQSRRPNTSFCFLDIRSPGLGDTAMYLCATSRGFSGQGAGEQFFGPGTRLTVL.

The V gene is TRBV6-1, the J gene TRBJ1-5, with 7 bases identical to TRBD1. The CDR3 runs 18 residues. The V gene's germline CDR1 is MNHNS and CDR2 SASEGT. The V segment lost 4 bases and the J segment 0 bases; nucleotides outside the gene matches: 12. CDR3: CASSVPRGSTYSNQPQHF. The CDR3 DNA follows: TGTGCCAGCAGTGTCCCCAGGGGGTCCACCTATAGCAATCAGCCCCAGCATTTT.

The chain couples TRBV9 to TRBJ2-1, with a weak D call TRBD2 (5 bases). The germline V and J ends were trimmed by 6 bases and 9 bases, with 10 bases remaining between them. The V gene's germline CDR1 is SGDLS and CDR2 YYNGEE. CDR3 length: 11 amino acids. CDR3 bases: TGTGCCAGCACGCCGGGGTGTGAGCAGTTCTTC. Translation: CASTPGCEQFF.

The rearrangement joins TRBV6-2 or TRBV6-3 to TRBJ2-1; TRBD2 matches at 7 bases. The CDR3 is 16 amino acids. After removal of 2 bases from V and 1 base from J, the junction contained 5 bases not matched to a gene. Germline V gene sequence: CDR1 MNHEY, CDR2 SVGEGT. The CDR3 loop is CASSYVEGGSYNEQFF. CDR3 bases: TGTGCCAGCAGTTACGTGGAGGGAGGGTCCTACAATGAGCAGTTCTTC.

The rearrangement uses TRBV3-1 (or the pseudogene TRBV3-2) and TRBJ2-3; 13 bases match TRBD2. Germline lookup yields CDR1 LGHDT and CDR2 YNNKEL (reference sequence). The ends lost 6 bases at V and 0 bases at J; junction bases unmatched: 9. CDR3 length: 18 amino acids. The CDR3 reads CASRRGTSGTWSTDTQYF. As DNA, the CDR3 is TGTGCCAGCAGACGTGGGACTAGCGGGACTTGGAGCACAGATACGCAGTATTTT.

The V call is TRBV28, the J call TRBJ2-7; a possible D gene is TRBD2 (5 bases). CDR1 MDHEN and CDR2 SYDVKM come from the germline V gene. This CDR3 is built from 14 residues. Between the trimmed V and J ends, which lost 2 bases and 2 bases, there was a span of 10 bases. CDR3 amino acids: CASSLKSGTYEQYF. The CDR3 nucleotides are TGTGCCAGCAGTTTAAAAAGCGGAACCTACGAGCAGTACTTC.

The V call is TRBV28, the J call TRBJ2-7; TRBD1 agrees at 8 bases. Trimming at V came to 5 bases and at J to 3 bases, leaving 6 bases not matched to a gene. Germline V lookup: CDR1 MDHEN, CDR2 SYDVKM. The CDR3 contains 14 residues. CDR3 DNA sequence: TGTGCCAGCAGTATTCAGGGGGCCTACTACGAGCAGTACTTC. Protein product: CASSIQGAYYEQYF.

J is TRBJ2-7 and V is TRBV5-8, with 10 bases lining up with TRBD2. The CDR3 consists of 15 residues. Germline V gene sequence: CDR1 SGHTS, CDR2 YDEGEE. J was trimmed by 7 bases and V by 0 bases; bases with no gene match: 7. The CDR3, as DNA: TGTGCCAGCAGCTTGGGGCTAGCGGGAGCGAGGGAGCAGTACTTC. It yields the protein CASSLGLAGAREQYF. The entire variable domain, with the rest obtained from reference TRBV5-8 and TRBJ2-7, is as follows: EAGVTQSPTHLIKTRGQQATLRCSPISGHTSVYWYQQALGLGLQFLLWYDEGEERNRGNFPPRFSGRQFPNYSSELNVNALELEDSALYLCASSLGLAGAREQYFGPGTRLTVT.

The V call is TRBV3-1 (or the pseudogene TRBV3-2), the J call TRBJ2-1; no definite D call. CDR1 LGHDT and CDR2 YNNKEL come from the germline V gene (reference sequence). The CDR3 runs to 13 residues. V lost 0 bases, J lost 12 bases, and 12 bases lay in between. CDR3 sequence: CASSQDMVRGQFF. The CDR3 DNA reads TGTGCCAGCAGCCAAGATATGGTCAGAGGGCAGTTCTTC.